A single sample is the source of the 2 T cell receptor beta chains below, sequenced in a study of siplizumab effects on memory and regulatory T cells. Profiling relied on immunoSEQ multiplex PCR, and the TCRdb table lists in-frame clones only, not all of them. This sample has some 80,000 clones, with approximately 95% found just once. Specimen: CD8+ T cells sorted from blood. These receptors originate from a human donor in good health.

V usage is TRBV18 and J usage is TRBJ1-1; the D is unclear. Germline V gene sequence: CDR1 KGHSH, CDR2 LQKENI. The V end was cut by 0 bases, the J end by 5 bases, with 4 bases between. This CDR3 contains 12 residues. The CDR3 spells CASSPPKTEAFF. CDR3 nucleotide sequence: TGTGCCAGCTCACCACCAAAAACTGAAGCTTTCTTT.

The rearrangement links TRBV7-6 to TRBJ2-2; D call uncertain. Germline V gives CDR1 SGHVS, CDR2 FNYEAQ. V was trimmed by 3 bases and J by 2 bases, leaving 7 bases between them. CDR3 length: 14 amino acids. CDR3 in amino acids: CASSFRLNTGELFF. CDR3 in DNA: TGTGCCAGCAGCTTCAGGCTTAACACCGGGGAGCTGTTTTTT.